The subject of this entry is one T cell receptor beta chain. Its matching antigen is unknown. Here immunoSEQ multiplex PCR was the method, and the copy in TCRdb shows in-frame clones only, minus some. The sample has about 490,000 clones, 79% seen once. The data belong to a study of shared clonotypes between healthy human individuals. Caucasian adults residing in Nashville, Tennessee made up all the donors. Study-level results: Sampling involved blood alone; tissue repertoires likely differ.

This clonotype originated in a woman between 35 and 50 years old in good health. Some clones in this sample may be carry-over from other donors' samples. Sequencing was done on a sample of PBMCs.

For the CDR3, the DNA is TGTGCCAGCAGTTTACAGGTTTTGAACACTGAAGCTTTCTTT. This sequence encodes CASSLQVLNTEAFF. This chain links TRBV28 with TRBJ1-1; no reliable D call. Germline CDR1 MDHEN, CDR2 SYDVKM. The CDR3 consists of 14 residues. With 2 bases removed from V and 0 bases from J, the gap between germline ends came to 7 bases.